Detailed here is one T cell receptor beta chain. TCRdb's table, derived via immunoSEQ multiplex PCR, lists solely in-frame clones and lacks some. Of about 64,000 clones in the sample, 95% to 97% were seen once. Germline V gene data show CDR1 as MNHEY and CDR2 as SVGAGI. V lost 2 bases and J 1 base, leaving 10 bases between the germline ends. CDR3 length equals 15 residues. The source of the sample is a study of T cell changes during pregnancy in multiple sclerosis. This rearrangement joins TRBV6-5 to TRBJ2-3, with D possibly being TRBD2 (5 bases). The sequencing used CD8+ T cells from peripheral blood mononuclear cells, collected after pregnancy. This clonotype originated in a female donor with multiple sclerosis, enrolled in a pregnancy study. CDR3 bases: TGTGCCAGCAGTTACGGTGTCGGGGGCACAGATACGCAGTATTTT. The encoded protein is CASSYGVGGTDTQYF.